One and the same sample provided the 27 T cell receptor beta chains below, sequenced in a study of lymphopenia after photon versus proton radiotherapy. TCRdb's copy holds only in-frame clones and misses some; the assay was immunoSEQ multiplex PCR. The sample carries over 20,000 clones, over 80% recorded once. Sequences were derived from peripheral blood, sampled from a patient treated with photon-based radiotherapy. All receptors come from a woman aged 50 to 60 with pancreatic cancer.

This rearrangement joins TRBV5-4 to TRBJ2-1, with 7 bases aligning to TRBD1. V shed 6 bases, J shed 1 base, and the junction held 10 bases outside the gene matches. CDR1 and CDR2 from the germline V gene are SGHNT and YYREEE (reference sequence). The CDR3 has 16 residues. The CDR3 spells CASTPEGARSYNEQFF. CDR3 DNA sequence: TGTGCCAGCACCCCTGAGGGGGCTAGGTCCTACAATGAGCAGTTCTTC.

This chain uses TRBV29-1 with TRBJ2-6; 8 bases map to TRBD1. The CDR3 has 16 residues. Trimming took 0 bases from V and 2 from J; bases not matched to a gene: 3. Per germline, CDR1 SQVTM and CDR2 ANQGSEA. CDR3 residues: CSVEDRGRAGANVLTF. In DNA form, the CDR3 reads TGCAGCGTTGAAGACAGGGGGCGCGCTGGGGCCAACGTCCTGACTTTC.

This chain links TRBV28 with TRBJ2-7; 9 positions match TRBD1. The CDR3 is made up of 14 amino acids. The V gene's germline CDR1 is MDHEN and CDR2 SYDVKM. V shed 5 bases and J 5 bases; nucleotides not matched to a gene: 7. CDR3 amino acids: CASSPGQGRHEQYF. CDR3 nucleotides: TGTGCCAGCAGTCCTGGACAGGGGCGGCACGAGCAGTACTTC.

V usage is TRBV5-1 and J usage is TRBJ2-5; possible D gene TRBD2, 6 bases. The J call may be wrong; the DNA end is better matched by TRBJ2-7. The length of the CDR3 is 14 residues. Germline values: CDR1 SGHRS, CDR2 YFSETQ. DNA of the CDR3: TGCGCCAGCAGCCCGGGAGAACTATCCTACGAGCAGTACTTC. Protein product: CASSPGELSYEQYF.

CDR3: CASTRSGEPDTQYF. The CDR3 DNA sequence: TGTGCCAGCACCCGTAGCGGGGAACCAGATACGCAGTATTTT. The J gene is TRBJ2-3, the V gene TRBV6-1; 8 bases map to TRBD2. J lost 4 bases, V lost 7 bases, and 7 bases had no gene match. This CDR3 is 14 amino acids long. Germline loops: CDR1 MNHNS, CDR2 SASEGT.

This chain connects TRBV28 to TRBJ1-5, with D tentatively TRBD1 (6 bases). Germline V gene sequence: CDR1 MDHEN, CDR2 SYDVKM. The V end was cut by 10 bases, the J end by 2 bases, with 21 bases between. CDR3 size: 16 residues. The CDR3 protein is CAISLLGGGGNQPQHF. In nucleotides, the CDR3 is TGTGCCATATCCCTCCTGGGGGGGGGCGGCAATCAGCCCCAGCATTTT.

The V and J genes are TRBV15 and TRBJ1-2; 9 nucleotides match TRBD1. Germline loops: CDR1 LNHNV, CDR2 YYDKDF (reference sequence). The CDR3 length is 14 residues. The trim removed 1 base at V and 8 bases at J, leaving 5 bases unmatched. In nucleotides, the CDR3 is TGTGCCACCAGCAGAGGACAGGGGGGCGACGGCTACACCTTC. It specifies CATSRGQGGDGYTF.

This chain connects TRBV6-5 to TRBJ2-2; TRBD2 agrees at 7 bases. CDR3 length: 16 residues. V shed 4 bases and J 1 base; nucleotides not matched to a gene: 6. Germline V gives CDR1 MNHEY, CDR2 SVGAGI. CDR3 DNA sequence: TGTGCCAGCAGTTCAGTGGGCGGGAGGAACACCGGGGAGCTGTTTTTT. This codes for CASSSVGGRNTGELFF.

The rearrangement links TRBV11-3 to TRBJ2-5; D is undetermined. V was cut by 1 base and J by 0 bases, with 9 bases left in between. Per germline, CDR1 SGHNT and CDR2 YENEEA. This CDR3 contains 15 residues. Here the CDR3 DNA reads TGTGCCAGCAGCTTAGGTCAGGAGTACCAAGAGACCCAGTACTTC. It specifies CASSLGQEYQETQYF.

V and J are TRBV27 and TRBJ2-5; perhaps TRBD1 as D (5 bases). The last part of the DNA fits TRBJ2-7 better; the J call may be wrong. This CDR3 is built from 13 residues. Per germline, CDR1 MNHEY and CDR2 SMNVEV (reference sequence). The CDR3 loop reads CASSLLGAYEQYF. CDR3 sequence (DNA): TGTGCCAGCAGTTTGTTAGGGGCCTACGAGCAGTACTTC.

V usage is TRBV28 and J usage is TRBJ2-5, with D possibly being TRBD1 or TRBD2 (5 bases each). The V end was cut by 6 bases, the J end by 5 bases, with 19 bases between. Germline CDR1 and CDR2: MDHEN and SYDVKM. The CDR3 length is 15 residues. The CDR3 nucleotides read TGTGCCAGCAGCCCCGGGACCCTAACGTCGGAGACCCAGTACTTC. Protein sequence: CASSPGTLTSETQYF.

V is TRBV18 and J is TRBJ2-7; D possibly corresponds to TRBD2 (5 bases). Germline CDR1 reads KGHSH; CDR2 reads LQKENI. V was trimmed by 4 bases and J by 3 bases, leaving 10 bases between them. CDR3 length: 13 amino acids. DNA of the CDR3: TGTGCCAGCTCACTTCCGGGAAGCTACGAGCAGTACTTC. Translating it yields CASSLPGSYEQYF.

The chain links TRBV28 to TRBJ2-3, with TRBD2 matching over 10 bases. With V trimmed by 5 bases and J by 5 bases, 7 bases remained unmatched. The CDR3 is 15 amino acids. Per germline, CDR1 MDHEN and CDR2 SYDVKM. CDR3 bases: TGTGCCAGCAGTCTAGCGGGAGACCGGGGAGATACGCAGTATTTT. Residues: CASSLAGDRGDTQYF.

Concerning this clone: This sample includes further DNA sequences coding for the same CDR3. The chain links TRBV27 to TRBJ2-7; D possibly corresponds to TRBD1 (5 bases). Trimming stripped 3 bases from V and 3 bases from J, with 9 bases between. Germline CDR1 MNHEY, CDR2 SMNVEV (reference sequence). The CDR3 sequence is 13 residues long. The CDR3 DNA follows: TGTGCCAGCAGTTTGCAGGGTGACTACGAGCAGTACTTC. Amino acids: CASSLQGDYEQYF.

This clone has only a few counts. The J gene is TRBJ1-1, the V gene TRBV28; D not resolved. Germline V CDR1 and CDR2: MDHEN, SYDVKM. CDR3 size: 16 residues. The V and J ends lost 3 bases and 6 bases respectively, with 20 bases between them. The CDR3 protein is CASSFPGRFGLPEAFF. As DNA, the CDR3 is TGTGCCAGCAGTTTCCCCGGACGATTTGGACTTCCTGAAGCTTTCTTT.

The genes are TRBV2 and TRBJ2-2, with D possibly TRBD1 on 5 matching bases. The germline CDR1 and CDR2 sequences are SNHLY and FYNNEI. Trimming took 4 bases from V and 2 from J, leaving 11 bases between them. CDR3 length equals 15 residues. The chain's CDR3 is CASSVLGQNTGELFF. CDR3 DNA sequence: TGTGCCAGCAGTGTTTTAGGACAAAACACCGGGGAGCTGTTTTTT.

This chain joins TRBV7-9 and TRBJ2-7; D might be TRBD2 (6 bases). The CDR3 totals 12 residues. Per the germline V gene, CDR1 is SEHNR and CDR2 is FQNEAQ (reference sequence). The CDR3 nucleotides are TGTGCAAGCGGAGACGGGAGCTACGAGCAGTACTTC. It specifies CASGDGSYEQYF.

This clone has just one count. V gene TRBV6-5 combines with J gene TRBJ1-2; TRBD1 agrees at 9 bases. CDR1 is MNHEY, CDR2 SVGAGI, per germline. The V and J ends lost 4 bases and 8 bases, in that order; junction bases with no gene match: 14. CDR3 size: 16 residues. The CDR3 DNA follows: TGTGCCAGCAGTTTCGATCGGGACAGGGTATCCGGGGGCTACACCTTC. Its translation is CASSFDRDRVSGGYTF.

This clone was seen a few times. V gene TRBV29-1 combines with J gene TRBJ1-4; D is possibly TRBD1 (5 bases). V dropped 4 bases and J dropped 6 bases, with 6 bases sitting between them. CDR1 and CDR2 from the germline V gene are SQVTM and ANQGSEA. CDR3 length: 11 amino acids. The CDR3 loop reads CSVVGDEKLFF. CDR3 nucleotides: TGCAGCGTTGTAGGGGATGAAAAACTGTTTTTT.

The gene calls are TRBV28 and TRBJ2-7, with 8 bases lining up with TRBD2. The length of the CDR3 is 14 residues. From germline, CDR1 is MDHEN and CDR2 SYDVKM. V dropped 11 bases and J dropped 1; count of bases not matched to a gene: 10. In nucleotides, the CDR3 is TGTGCCCACTCAATGGCGGGAGGATCCTACGAGCAGTACTTC. This encodes CAHSMAGGSYEQYF.

The CDR3 DNA follows: TGCGCCAGCAGCTTCACTAGCGCCCCCACAGATACGCAGTATTTT. Residues: CASSFTSAPTDTQYF. This rearrangement joins TRBV4-1 to TRBJ2-3, with 7 nucleotides matching TRBD2. This CDR3 contains 15 residues. Looked up from germline, CDR1 is MGHRA and CDR2 is YSYEKL. V dropped 5 bases and J dropped 2; count of bases not matched to a gene: 7.

CDR3 sequence: CASSQDYRGDRNYGYTF. For the CDR3, the DNA is TGCGCCAGCAGCCAAGATTACCGAGGGGACCGAAACTATGGCTACACCTTC. The rearrangement joins TRBV4-3 to TRBJ1-2, with D possibly matching TRBD1 (5 bases). V lost 0 bases and J lost 2, with 16 bases in between. Germline CDR1 is LGHNA and CDR2 is YSLEER. The CDR3 runs 17 residues.

The chain has TRBV29-1 and TRBJ2-3; 7 nucleotides match TRBD2. Unmatched junction bases numbered 13, after V lost 7 bases and J lost 0 bases. CDR3 size: 16 residues. Germline CDR1 and CDR2: SQVTM and ANQGSEA. Here the CDR3 reads CSALAAPQSSTDTQYF. The CDR3 coding sequence is TGCAGCGCTCTAGCGGCCCCGCAGTCTAGCACAGATACGCAGTATTTT.

The chain uses TRBV11-3 and TRBJ2-1; 8 bases agree with TRBD2. There are 15 residues in the CDR3. CDR1 is SGHNT, CDR2 YENEEA, per germline. V was clipped by 1 base and J by 7 bases; unmatched bases: 6. Here the CDR3 reads CASSLVPGLVNEQFF. The CDR3 DNA sequence: TGTGCCAGCAGCTTAGTCCCGGGACTAGTTAATGAGCAGTTCTTC.

V and J are TRBV5-1 and TRBJ2-7, with 7 bases identical to TRBD1. CDR1 SGHRS and CDR2 YFSETQ come from the germline V gene. There are 14 residues in the CDR3. With 0 bases clipped from V and 2 bases from J, the junction kept 2 bases outside the gene matches. The CDR3 here is CASSLEGQAYEQYF. CDR3 coding DNA: TGCGCCAGCAGCTTGGAAGGACAGGCCTACGAGCAGTACTTC. The entire variable domain, with the rest obtained from reference TRBV5-1 and TRBJ2-7, is as follows: KAGVTQTPRYLIKTRGQQVTLSCSPISGHRSVSWYQQTPGQGLQFLFEYFSETQRNKGNFPGRFSGRQFSNSRSEMNVSTLELGDSALYLCASSLEGQAYEQYFGPGTRLTVT.

The rearrangement links TRBV5-1 to TRBJ2-7; TRBD2 agrees at 9 bases. CDR3 size: 19 residues. Germline trimming cut 3 bases from V and 0 bases from J; bases unmatched to any gene: 16. Germline CDR1 is SGHRS and CDR2 is YFSETQ. The DNA for the CDR3 is TGCGCCAGCAGCTCGGCGGGAGGGGGACGGGCGGAGCTCTCCTACGAGCAGTACTTC. Residues: CASSSAGGGRAELSYEQYF.

The chain couples TRBV4-1 to TRBJ1-5, with D uncertain. This CDR3 is built from 15 residues. The V end was cut by 4 bases, the J end by 6 bases, with 16 bases between. The germline gives CDR1 MGHRA, CDR2 YSYEKL. The CDR3 DNA is TGCGCCAGCAGCCCGGCGGTGCTTGTAGGTCAGCCCCAGCATTTT. Protein: CASSPAVLVGQPQHF.